Shown below are 5 T cell receptor beta chains from a single sample sequenced in a study of neurological immune-mediated disorders. TCRdb re-called the 5' RACE reads with MiXCR, one entry per CDR3 protein. The table has 25,000 to 30,000 distinct CDR3 sequences, more than 10% seen once. The specimen sequenced was PBMCs. The receptor set was obtained from a man aged 55 to 70 in good health.

This clonotype was detected many times. The gene calls are TRBV6-5 and TRBJ2-1, with TRBD2 matching over 9 bases. From germline, CDR1 is MNHEY and CDR2 SVGAGI. The V segment lost 2 bases and the J segment 10 bases; nucleotides outside the gene matches: 6. The CDR3 is made up of 14 amino acids. CDR3 residues: CASSYRTSAREQFF. As DNA, the CDR3 is TGTGCCAGCAGTTACAGGACTAGCGCCCGGGAGCAGTTCTTC.

This clonotype came up many times. The chain uses TRBV28 and TRBJ1-5, with 9 nucleotides matching TRBD1. The length of the CDR3 is 13 residues. Losses at the gene ends were 7 bases for V and 5 bases for J; bases not matched to a gene: 3. In germline, CDR1 is MDHEN, CDR2 SYDVKM. The CDR3 DNA follows: TGTGCCAGCATCCGGGACAGGGATCAGCCCCAGCATTTT. Its translation: CASIRDRDQPQHF.

The gene calls are TRBV2 and TRBJ2-5; 7 positions agree with TRBD2. Germline V gene data show CDR1 as SNHLY and CDR2 as FYNNEI. There are 14 residues in the CDR3. V gave up 6 bases and J gave up 3 bases; unmatched junction bases: 7. In DNA, the CDR3 is TGTGCCAGCAGGAGGACTAGAGGGGAAGAGACCCAGTACTTC. Amino acids: CASRRTRGEETQYF. The entire variable domain, with the rest obtained from reference TRBV2 and TRBJ2-5, is as follows: EPEVTQTPSHQVTQMGQEVILRCVPISNHLYFYWYRQILGQKVEFLVSFYNNEISEKSEIFDDQFSVERPDGSNFTLKIRSTKLEDSAMYFCASRRTRGEETQYFGPGTRLLVL.

This clonotype qualifies as medium-sized. The J gene is TRBJ2-5, the V gene TRBV7-2; D remains unclear. In germline, CDR1 is SGHTA, CDR2 FQGNSA. Trimming cost V 4 bases and J 5 bases, with 14 bases left between them. This CDR3 is built from 14 residues. The CDR3 bases are TGTGCCAGCAGCTCCCGGACCGACTCGGAGACCCAGTACTTC. Translation gives CASSSRTDSETQYF. Complete variable domain (other parts from reference TRBV7-2 and TRBJ2-5): GAGVSQSPSNKVTEKGKDVELRCDPISGHTALYWYRQSLGQGLEFLIYFQGNSAPDKSGLPSDRFSAERTGGSVSTLTIQRTQQEDSAVYLCASSSRTDSETQYFGPGTRLLVL.

This clonotype has ten or more counts. The CDR3 spells CASSFFPSVGLGPDTQYF. CDR3 sequence (DNA): TGTGCCAGCAGCTTTTTCCCTTCCGTGGGACTAGGCCCAGATACGCAGTATTTT. The chain couples TRBV7-6 to TRBJ2-3; 8 bases line up with TRBD2. Looked up from germline, CDR1 is SGHVS and CDR2 is FNYEAQ. This CDR3 region has 18 residues. Trimming took 3 bases from V and 4 from J; bases not matched to a gene: 15. The variable domain in full, completed from reference TRBV7-6 and TRBJ2-3, reads GAGVSQSPRYKVTKRGQDVALRCDPISGHVSLYWYRQALGQGPEFLTYFNYEAQQDKSGLPNDRFSAERPEGSISTLTIQRTEQRDSAMYRCASSFFPSVGLGPDTQYFGPGTRLTVL.